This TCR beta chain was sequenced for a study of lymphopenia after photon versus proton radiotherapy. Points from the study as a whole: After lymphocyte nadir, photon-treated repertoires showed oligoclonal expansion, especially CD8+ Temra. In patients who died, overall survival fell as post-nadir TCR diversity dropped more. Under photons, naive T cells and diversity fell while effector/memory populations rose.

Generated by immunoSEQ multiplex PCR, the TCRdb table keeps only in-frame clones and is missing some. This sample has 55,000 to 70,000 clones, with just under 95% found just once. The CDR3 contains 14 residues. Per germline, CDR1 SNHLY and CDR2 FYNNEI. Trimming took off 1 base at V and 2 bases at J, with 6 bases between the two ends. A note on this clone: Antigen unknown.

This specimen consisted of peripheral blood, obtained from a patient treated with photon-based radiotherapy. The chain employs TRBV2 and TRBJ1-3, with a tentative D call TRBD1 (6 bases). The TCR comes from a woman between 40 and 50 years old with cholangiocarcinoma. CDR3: CASSEGDTGNTIYF. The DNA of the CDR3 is TGTGCCAGCAGTGAAGGGGACACTGGAAACACCATATATTTT.